These 32 T cell receptor beta chains were sequenced from one sample in a study of control samples from healthy donors and cancer patients. Method: immunoSEQ multiplex PCR; TCRdb's copy keeps in-frame clones and lacks some. Among 100,000 or so clones, more than 75% were seen once, and the ten largest hold 15% to 20%. Sequencing input: blood. The receptors come from a woman aged 50 to 65 in good health.

This clone came up once. For the CDR3, the DNA is TGTGCCAGCACCAAGAATACCAACTCCTACGAGCAGTACTTC. This encodes CASTKNTNSYEQYF. The genes are TRBV2 and TRBJ2-7; D is unresolved. Germline V lookup: CDR1 SNHLY, CDR2 FYNNEI. V lost 7 bases and J lost 0, with 13 bases in between. The CDR3 totals 14 residues.

This rearrangement joins TRBV5-5 to TRBJ1-4; D unresolved. CDR1 is SGHKS, CDR2 YYEKEE, per germline (reference sequence). The V gene lost 1 base and the J gene lost 7 bases, with 8 bases spanning the gap. The CDR3 covers 13 residues. This CDR3 is CASSLHNPEKLFF. DNA for the CDR3: TGTGCCAGCAGCTTGCATAACCCTGAAAAACTGTTTTTT.

The V call is TRBV11-2, the J call TRBJ1-2, with 12 bases fitting TRBD1. V dropped 5 bases and J dropped 2; count of bases not matched to a gene: 12. This CDR3 comprises 18 residues. Germline assignment: CDR1 SGHAT and CDR2 FQNNGV. CDR3 nucleotide sequence: TGTGCCAGCAGCCGGGGGGGGACAGGGGGCGGTAAGAACTATGGCTACACCTTC. This encodes CASSRGGTGGGKNYGYTF.

The J gene is TRBJ1-3, the V gene TRBV11-2, with D perhaps TRBD1 (6 bases). Germline assignment: CDR1 SGHAT and CDR2 FQNNGV. V was trimmed by 5 bases and J by 4 bases, leaving 21 bases between them. The CDR3 is made up of 17 amino acids. CDR3 protein: CASSLRPIQGSGNTIYF. The CDR3 bases are TGTGCCAGCAGCCTTCGACCGATACAGGGTTCCGGAAACACCATATATTTT. The full variable domain, in which reference TRBV11-2 and TRBJ1-3 provide the parts outside the CDR3, is EAGVAQSPRYKIIEKRQSVAFWCNPISGHATLYWYQQILGQGPKLLIQFQNNGVVDDSQLPKDRFSAERLKGVDSTLKIQPAKLEDSAVYLCASSLRPIQGSGNTIYFGEGSWLTVV.

The rearrangement joins TRBV7-3 to TRBJ1-2, with D unresolved. V dropped 1 base and J dropped 3 bases, with 6 bases sitting between them. The CDR3 has 13 residues. Germline CDR1 SGHTA, CDR2 FQGTGA. CDR3 sequence: CASSLSPDYGYTF. CDR3 nucleotides: TGTGCCAGCAGCTTAAGCCCGGACTATGGCTACACCTTC.

This clone was seen a single time. The chain uses TRBV10-1 and TRBJ2-7, with 7 bases lining up with TRBD2. Trimming cost V 0 bases and J 5 bases; bases outside gene matches: 16. Germline V gene data show CDR1 as WNHNN and CDR2 as SYGVQD (reference sequence). The CDR3 length is 18 residues. DNA of the CDR3: TGCGCCAGCAGTGAGTCGACCGCGATCGGACTAGATCCGCACGAGCAGTACTTC. Translated: CASSESTAIGLDPHEQYF.

The chain couples TRBV13 to TRBJ1-4; 7 nucleotides match TRBD1. This CDR3 region has 13 residues. Germline V gene data show CDR1 as PRHDT and CDR2 as FYEKMQ (reference sequence). V dropped 5 bases and J dropped 8; count of bases not matched to a gene: 5. The CDR3 DNA reads TGTGCCAGCAGCCCCGGGACAGACGAAAAACTGTTTTTT. It translates to CASSPGTDEKLFF. Combining the CDR3 with reference TRBV13 and TRBJ1-4 gives the whole variable domain AAGVIQSPRHLIKEKRETATLKCYPIPRHDTVYWYQQGPGQDPQFLISFYEKMQSDKGSIPDRFSAQQFSDYHSELNMSSLELGDSALYFCASSPGTDEKLFFGSGTQLSVL.

This clone was detected only once. V is TRBV7-3 and J is TRBJ2-3; D is perhaps TRBD1 (7 bases). The ends were cut back, 1 base at V and 8 bases at J, with 10 bases in the middle. Germline-derived CDR1 and CDR2 are SGHTA and FQGTGA. This CDR3 is built from 13 residues. The CDR3 sequence: CASSLKQGGTQYF. The CDR3, as DNA: TGTGCCAGCAGCTTAAAGCAGGGGGGTACGCAGTATTTT.

The count of this clone is one. The chain joins TRBV7-2 to TRBJ1-6; D unresolved. Germline V gene lookup returns CDR1 SGHTA and CDR2 FQGNSA. The CDR3 is 15 residues long. V was trimmed by 7 bases and J by 7 bases, leaving 17 bases between them. CDR3 sequence (DNA): TGTGCCAGCAACCAAAGGGAACGGCTCAATTCACCCCTCCACTTT. It translates to CASNQRERLNSPLHF.

The CDR3 reads CATSKPSGGAQEQFF. CDR3 bases: TGTGCCACCAGCAAACCTAGCGGGGGGGCCCAGGAGCAGTTCTTC. This sequence joins TRBV15 and TRBJ2-1, with TRBD2 matching over 12 bases. Germline CDR1 is LNHNV and CDR2 is YYDKDF (reference sequence). This CDR3 region has 15 residues. Trimming removed 4 bases from V and 10 bases from J; junction bases left unmatched: 8.

The chain combines TRBV3-1 (or the pseudogene TRBV3-2) with TRBJ1-1, with a weak D call TRBD1 (5 bases). V lost 3 bases, J lost 4 bases, and 9 bases lay in between. Germline CDR1 is LGHDT and CDR2 is YNNKEL (reference sequence). The CDR3 sequence is 13 residues long. CDR3 in DNA: TGTGCCAGCAGCCATGGGGCCTCCACTGAAGCTTTCTTT. Translation gives CASSHGASTEAFF.

The CDR3 is CASSQEHSWHDRDRGNQPQHF. Here the CDR3 DNA reads TGTGCCAGCAGCCAAGAACATTCGTGGCACGACAGGGACCGAGGCAATCAGCCCCAGCATTTT. The V gene is TRBV14, the J gene TRBJ1-5, with 7 bases fitting TRBD1. The CDR3 spans 21 residues. CDR1 is SGHDN and CDR2 is FVKESK in the germline V gene. With 0 bases clipped from V and 2 bases from J, the junction kept 19 bases outside the gene matches.

The V and J genes are TRBV19 and TRBJ1-4, with D possibly being TRBD1 (5 bases). CDR1 LNHDA and CDR2 SQIVND come from the germline V gene (reference sequence). There are 14 residues in the CDR3. Trimming removed 2 bases from V and 5 bases from J, with 9 bases in between. CDR3 in amino acids: CASSISGSNEKLFF. CDR3 DNA: TGTGCCAGTAGTATATCAGGGTCGAATGAAAAACTGTTTTTT.

In its sample, this clone was seen once. The rearrangement joins TRBV30 to TRBJ2-3; no definite D call. The CDR3 loop spans 13 amino acids. Trimming stripped 7 bases from V and 2 bases from J, with 13 bases between. Germline CDR1 reads GTSNPN; CDR2 reads SVGIG (reference sequence). The DNA for the CDR3 is TGTGCCTCCTCACGCGGAATCACAGATACGCAGTATTTT. Translated, it gives CASSRGITDTQYF.

This sequence joins TRBV30 and TRBJ1-3; unclear D gene. CDR3 length: 11 amino acids. Germline-derived CDR1 and CDR2 are GTSNPN and SVGIG (reference sequence). The V end was cut by 2 bases, the J end by 4 bases, with 3 bases between. The CDR3 DNA reads as TGTGCCTGGAGTTTGGGAAACACCATATATTTT. Protein: CAWSLGNTIYF.

V and J are TRBV5-6 and TRBJ1-6; no definite D call. This CDR3 has 14 amino acids. CDR1 SGHDT and CDR2 YYEEEE come from the germline V gene. V gave up 0 bases and J gave up 10 bases, with 11 bases separating them. The CDR3 nucleotides are TGTGCCAGCAGCTTGGGGACGGTCCGGTCACCCCTCCACTTT. Amino acid sequence: CASSLGTVRSPLHF.

This chain connects TRBV27 to TRBJ1-5, with no clear D. V was trimmed by 4 bases and J by 6 bases, leaving 4 bases between them. The CDR3 has 11 residues. CDR1 and CDR2 from the germline V gene are MNHEY and SMNVEV (reference sequence). CDR3 in amino acids: CASSCPQPQHF. DNA for the CDR3: TGTGCCAGCAGTTGTCCTCAGCCCCAGCATTTT.

The chain carries TRBV6-5 and TRBJ2-5; D unresolved. Germline lookup yields CDR1 MNHEY and CDR2 SVGAGI. Trimming took 1 base from V and 1 from J, leaving 7 bases between them. CDR3 size: 14 residues. CDR3 nucleotides: TGTGCCAGCAGTTACTTGGGCAGCCAAGAGACCCAGTACTTC. This sequence encodes CASSYLGSQETQYF.

The V and J genes are TRBV6-5 and TRBJ1-3, with D possibly matching TRBD1 (6 bases). Trimming cost V 7 bases and J 0 bases, with 13 bases left between them. The germline CDR1 and CDR2 sequences are MNHEY and SVGAGI. The CDR3 is made up of 15 amino acids. CDR3 coding DNA: TGTGCCAGCACTTGGGACATGAGCTCTGGAAACACCATATATTTT. It yields the protein CASTWDMSSGNTIYF.

The chain joins TRBV4-1 to TRBJ1-1; D remains ambiguous. Germline V CDR1 and CDR2: MGHRA, YSYEKL. V was trimmed by 3 bases and J by 0 bases, leaving 8 bases between them. CDR3 length: 14 amino acids. The CDR3 bases are TGCGCCAGCAGCCACGAGGGAATGAACACTGAAGCTTTCTTT. It codes for CASSHEGMNTEAFF.

The chain carries TRBV7-2 and TRBJ1-6, with TRBD1 matching over 11 bases. With V trimmed by 4 bases and J by 10 bases, 6 bases remained unmatched. The CDR3 sequence is 15 residues long. Germline V gene data show CDR1 as SGHTA and CDR2 as FQGNSA. CDR3 sequence reads: CASSSRDRGCSPLHF. The CDR3 DNA reads as TGTGCCAGCAGCTCCCGGGACAGGGGGTGCTCACCCCTCCACTTT. Together with reference TRBV7-2 and TRBJ1-6, the CDR3 gives the full variable domain: GAGVSQSPSNKVTEKGKDVELRCDPISGHTALYWYRQSLGQGLEFLIYFQGNSAPDKSGLPSDRFSAERTGGSVSTLTIQRTQQEDSAVYLCASSSRDRGCSPLHFGNGTRLTVT.

The CDR3, as DNA: TGTGCCACCAGCAGAGCCCCGTGGGACAGGCCTTCACCCCTCCACTTT. It encodes CATSRAPWDRPSPLHF. The chain uses TRBV15 and TRBJ1-6, with 8 positions matching TRBD1. V lost 1 base to trimming and J lost 9 bases; unmatched junction nucleotides: 8. The CDR3 consists of 16 residues. CDR1 and CDR2 from the germline V gene are LNHNV and YYDKDF (reference sequence).

The V call is TRBV28, the J call TRBJ2-1; D is possibly TRBD2 (6 bases). Germline assignment: CDR1 MDHEN and CDR2 SYDVKM. Trimming took 11 bases from V and 8 from J, leaving 10 bases between them. The CDR3 runs 10 residues. CDR3 coding DNA: TGTGCCGGGGACTTGGATGAGCAGTTCTTC. Protein sequence: CAGDLDEQFF.

The chain employs TRBV6-5 and TRBJ1-4; maybe TRBD1 (6 bases). CDR3 length equals 15 residues. The ends were cut back, 0 bases at V and 5 bases at J, with 10 bases in the middle. Per the germline V gene, CDR1 is MNHEY and CDR2 is SVGAGI. The CDR3, as DNA: TGTGCCAGCAGTTACTCCACAGGGCGGAATGAAAAACTGTTTTTT. Its translation: CASSYSTGRNEKLFF.

This clone appeared a single time. This rearrangement joins TRBV30 to TRBJ2-7; D unclear. Between the trimmed V and J ends, which lost 0 bases and 9 bases, there was a span of 24 bases. CDR1 is GTSNPN and CDR2 is SVGIG in the germline V gene (reference sequence). CDR3 length: 16 residues. The chain's CDR3 is CAWSVTERYYSTRQYF. The CDR3 DNA reads TGTGCCTGGAGTGTTACCGAGCGCTACTATTCTACGAGGCAGTACTTC.

The chain couples TRBV5-1 to TRBJ2-1; TRBD2 matches at 11 bases. With 3 bases clipped from V and 4 bases from J, the junction kept 9 bases outside the gene matches. Germline V lookup: CDR1 SGHRS, CDR2 YFSETQ. CDR3 length equals 17 residues. Here the CDR3 DNA reads TGCGCCAGCAGCTCCATATGGACTAGCGGGCGATACAATGAGCAGTTCTTC. Residues: CASSSIWTSGRYNEQFF.

The chain couples TRBV5-8 to TRBJ1-5; possibly TRBD1 for D (5 bases). Germline CDR1 and CDR2: SGHTS and YDEGEE. V lost 6 bases and J lost 5, with 18 bases in between. The CDR3 runs to 15 residues. CDR3 residues: CASTKFRTPDQPQHF. The CDR3 nucleotides are TGTGCCAGCACCAAGTTCCGGACACCTGATCAGCCCCAGCATTTT.

V and J are TRBV7-9 and TRBJ2-7; D might be TRBD2 (6 bases). Trimming took off 4 bases at V and 0 bases at J, with 10 bases between the two ends. Germline assignment: CDR1 SEHNR and CDR2 FQNEAQ (reference sequence). CDR3 size: 14 residues. This CDR3 is CASSSSSDSYEQYF. The DNA for the CDR3 is TGTGCCAGCAGCTCATCTAGCGACTCCTACGAGCAGTACTTC.

V is TRBV6-2 or TRBV6-3 and J is TRBJ2-7; 10 nucleotides agree with TRBD2. The CDR3 length is 15 residues. From germline, CDR1 is MNHEY and CDR2 SVGEGT. Trimming at V came to 4 bases and at J to 2 bases, leaving 5 bases not matched to a gene. The CDR3 reads CASSSWTSGPYEQYV. CDR3 coding DNA: TGTGCCAGCAGTTCCTGGACTAGCGGTCCCTACGAGCAGTACGTC.

The CDR3 spells CASSQGGLWYATNEKLFF. DNA of the CDR3: TGTGCCAGCAGCCAAGGAGGACTTTGGTATGCAACTAATGAAAAACTGTTTTTT. The chain carries TRBV3-1 (or the pseudogene TRBV3-2) and TRBJ1-4; D is uncertain. CDR3 length: 18 amino acids. Germline V CDR1 and CDR2: LGHDT, YNNKEL (reference sequence). V lost 1 base and J lost 0, with 15 bases in between.

V gene TRBV5-6 combines with J gene TRBJ2-7; the D gene is possibly TRBD1 (5 bases). V lost 4 bases and J lost 5, with 16 bases in between. The CDR3 extends over 14 amino acids. CDR1 is SGHDT, CDR2 YYEEEE, per germline. The CDR3 is CASSHKVPRDEQYV. The CDR3 region has the DNA TGTGCCAGCAGCCATAAGGTTCCCAGGGACGAGCAGTACGTC.

The CDR3 DNA reads as TGTGCCAGCAGCCGGACAGGGAATCAGCCCCAGCATTTT. Translated, it gives CASSRTGNQPQHF. V is TRBV12-3 or TRBV12-4 and J is TRBJ1-5; TRBD1 aligns across 8 bases. J lost 4 bases, V lost 6 bases, and 2 bases had no gene match. The CDR3 has 13 amino acids.